Listed here are 6 T cell receptor beta chains from one sample, sequenced in a study of OX40 agonist ivuxolimab in advanced cancers. Libraries were prepared by immunoSEQ multiplex PCR; TCRdb keeps only in-frame clonotypes and omits some of them. The profile shows 55,000 to 90,000 clones, almost 90% of them singletons. The sequencing used CD4+ or CD8+ T cells sorted from blood, collected in a trial of the OX40 agonist ivuxolimab. Every receptor here comes from an adult with an advanced solid tumor such as melanoma, head and neck, liver or kidney cancer.

The chain couples TRBV29-1 to TRBJ2-2; 10 bases are shared with TRBD1. This CDR3 is built from 17 residues. The V gene's germline CDR1 is SQVTM and CDR2 ANQGSEA. With 3 bases clipped from V and 1 base from J, the junction kept 8 bases outside the gene matches. The CDR3 is CSVDWGTGAMNTGELFF. The DNA for the CDR3 is TGCAGCGTTGATTGGGGGACAGGGGCGATGAACACCGGGGAGCTGTTTTTT.

This clone was counted a few times. This chain uses TRBV2 with TRBJ1-5; 7 bases are a match to TRBD1. Looked up from germline, CDR1 is SNHLY and CDR2 is FYNNEI. The CDR3 spans 17 residues. V dropped 0 bases and J dropped 4; count of bases not matched to a gene: 9. The DNA for the CDR3 is TGTGCCAGCAGTGAAGCGAAGGGACAGCCGAATAATCAGCCCCAGCATTTT. As protein: CASSEAKGQPNNQPQHF.

The J gene is TRBJ1-5, the V gene TRBV2; D possibly corresponds to TRBD1 (6 bases). V lost 7 bases and J lost 2, with 12 bases in between. Germline CDR1 SNHLY, CDR2 FYNNEI. The CDR3 is 14 residues long. CDR3: CASNRAGGNQPQHF. The CDR3 bases are TGTGCCAGCAACCGAGCAGGGGGCAATCAGCCCCAGCATTTT.

V and J are TRBV7-9 and TRBJ2-1, with a weak D call TRBD2 (6 bases). Germline V gives CDR1 SEHNR, CDR2 FQNEAQ (reference sequence). The V gene lost 4 bases and the J gene lost 5 bases, with 27 bases spanning the gap. This CDR3 is built from 19 residues. The CDR3 DNA is TGTGCCAGCAGCTCGGATATCCCGGGGACTTCTACAAGGGACAATGAGCAGTTCTTC. This gives the protein CASSSDIPGTSTRDNEQFF.

The table lists this clone with a few counts. The V gene is TRBV19, the J gene TRBJ1-5; D is perhaps TRBD1 (5 bases). The CDR3 length is 12 residues. V was pared by 6 bases and J by 7 bases, with 10 bases between. In germline, CDR1 is LNHDA, CDR2 SQIVND (reference sequence). The DNA of the CDR3 is TGTGCCAGTAGAGACAGTGGGCAGCCCCAGCATTTT. Its protein is CASRDSGQPQHF.

The chain combines TRBV27 with TRBJ1-1; unclear D gene. Germline values: CDR1 MNHEY, CDR2 SMNVEV (reference sequence). The CDR3 totals 15 residues. V was clipped by 4 bases and J by 5 bases, with 17 bases between them. CDR3 protein: CASSSPGFPRTEAFF. CDR3 DNA sequence: TGTGCCAGCAGTTCCCCGGGTTTCCCGAGGACTGAAGCTTTCTTT.